This T cell receptor (beta chain) was sequenced during a study of cytomegalovirus exposure and HLA in healthy donors. CDR3 length equals 15 residues. The V gene's germline CDR1 is SGHRS and CDR2 YFSETQ. V was clipped by 4 bases and J by 1 base; unmatched bases: 7. The PCR ran on 60 Vbeta and 13 Jbeta primers. Repertoires were generated with immunoSEQ multiplex PCR, while TCRdb's copy carries only in-frame clones and drops some. The sample shows 150,000 to 200,000 clones, about three quarters of them seen only once. The TCR comes from a woman aged 40 to 50 in good health and CMV-seronegative. The V call is TRBV5-1, the J call TRBJ1-1; 7 nucleotides align to TRBD1. What was sequenced was PBMCs. The CDR3 nucleotides read TGCGCCAGCAGCAGATCCAACAGGGGGAACACTGAAGCTTTCTTT. Translation gives CASSRSNRGNTEAFF.